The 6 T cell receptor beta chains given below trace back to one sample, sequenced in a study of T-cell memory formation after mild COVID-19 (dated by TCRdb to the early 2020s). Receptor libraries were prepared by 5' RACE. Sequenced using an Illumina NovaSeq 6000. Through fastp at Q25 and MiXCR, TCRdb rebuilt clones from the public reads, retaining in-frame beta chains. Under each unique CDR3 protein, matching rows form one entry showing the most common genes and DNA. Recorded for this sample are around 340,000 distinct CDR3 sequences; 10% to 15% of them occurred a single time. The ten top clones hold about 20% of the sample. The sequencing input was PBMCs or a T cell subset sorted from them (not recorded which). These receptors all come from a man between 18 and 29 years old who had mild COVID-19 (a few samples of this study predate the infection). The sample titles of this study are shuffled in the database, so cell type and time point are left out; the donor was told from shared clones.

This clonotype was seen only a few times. The CDR3 bases are TGTGCCACCTCAAGTTCGTTCACAGATACGCAGTATTTT. It is translated as CATSSSFTDTQYF. This sequence joins TRBV6-5 and TRBJ2-3; D ambiguous. V was clipped by 10 bases and J by 2 bases, with 13 bases between them. Germline V gene lookup returns CDR1 MNHEY and CDR2 SVGAGI. This CDR3 comprises 13 residues.

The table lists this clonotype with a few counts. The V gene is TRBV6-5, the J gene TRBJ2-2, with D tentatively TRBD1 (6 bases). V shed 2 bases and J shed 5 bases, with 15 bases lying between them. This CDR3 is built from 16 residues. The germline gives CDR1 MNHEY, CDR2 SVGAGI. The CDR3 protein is CASSYPAGVVTGELFF. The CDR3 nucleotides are TGTGCCAGCAGTTACCCGGCAGGGGTCGTGACCGGGGAGCTGTTTTTT.

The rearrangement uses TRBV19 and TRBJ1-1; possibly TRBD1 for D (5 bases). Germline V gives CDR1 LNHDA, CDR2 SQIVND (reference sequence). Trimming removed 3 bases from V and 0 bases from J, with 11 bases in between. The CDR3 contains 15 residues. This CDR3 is CASSIRGEVNTEAFF. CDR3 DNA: TGTGCCAGTAGTATTCGGGGGGAGGTGAACACTGAAGCTTTCTTT.

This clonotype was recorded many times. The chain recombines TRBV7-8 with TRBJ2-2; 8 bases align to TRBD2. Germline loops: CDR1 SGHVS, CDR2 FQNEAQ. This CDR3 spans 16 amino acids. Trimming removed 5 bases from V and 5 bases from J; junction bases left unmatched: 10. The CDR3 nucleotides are TGTGCCAGCAGCCCCCGTGGGGCGGGGGGTACCGGGGAGCTGTTTTTT. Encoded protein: CASSPRGAGGTGELFF.

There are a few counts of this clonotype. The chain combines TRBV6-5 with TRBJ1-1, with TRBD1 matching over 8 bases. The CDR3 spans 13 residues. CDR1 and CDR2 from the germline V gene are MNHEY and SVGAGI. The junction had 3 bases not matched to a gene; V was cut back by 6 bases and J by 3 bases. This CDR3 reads CASRKQGDTEAFF. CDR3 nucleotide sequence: TGTGCCAGCAGGAAACAGGGGGACACTGAAGCTTTCTTT.

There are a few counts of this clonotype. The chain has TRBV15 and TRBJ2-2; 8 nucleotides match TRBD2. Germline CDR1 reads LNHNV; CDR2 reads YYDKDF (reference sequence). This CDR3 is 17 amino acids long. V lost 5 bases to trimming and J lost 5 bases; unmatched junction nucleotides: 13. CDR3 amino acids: CATSPPPGGRRTGELFF. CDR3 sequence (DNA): TGTGCCACCAGCCCACCCCCGGGGGGGCGGCGGACCGGGGAGCTGTTTTTT.